This TCR beta chain was documented in a study of PD-1 blockade in classical Hodgkin lymphoma. Time point indicated: newly diagnosed, previously untreated cHL patient sample. Isolation of CD4+ T cells from thawed PBMCs was performed by magnetic negative selection. Comparison used PBMCs from newly diagnosed, untreated classical Hodgkin lymphoma. Clones were read by immunoSEQ multiplex PCR, and TCRdb kept only the in-frame ones, dropping some. There are tens of thousands of clones in the sample; 85% to 95% occur only once, and roughly 0.38% lies in the top ten. General study findings and limits: The causes of the repertoire differences, possibly disease activity or prior therapy, remain undefined.

This clone was counted between two and nine times. Its antigen remains unknown. CDR1 MNHEY and CDR2 SVGAGI come from the germline V gene. The CDR3 length is 14 residues. Trimming stripped 6 bases from V and 0 bases from J, with 9 bases between. The receptor comes from a human donor with classical Hodgkin lymphoma. Sequenced: CD4+ T cells from blood. The chain carries TRBV6-5 and TRBJ2-4; TRBD1 is a possible D gene (5 bases). The CDR3 here is CASSPTVAKNIQYF. The CDR3 nucleotides are TGTGCCAGCAGCCCGACAGTAGCCAAAAACATTCAGTACTTC.